This T cell receptor beta chain was sequenced in a study of immune heterogeneity within non-small cell lung tumors. Study observations and caveats: Each patient largely had their own distinct set of high-frequency T-cell receptor beta clonotypes.

In the case of this clonotype: Its antigen remains unknown. The junction does not match germline at one end; this may be a read error.

In germline, CDR1 is SEHNR, CDR2 FQNEAQ (reference sequence). The CDR3 spans 16 residues. Template came from bulk tumor genomic DNA, at roughly 600 ng per sample. Primary tumors were biopsied several times each, far apart, intraoperatively. Curative operations were performed on patients who had untreated, newly diagnosed non-small cell lung cancer. Using 32 V and 13 J primers, multiplex PCR amplified TCR beta CDR3. Using its own MiXCR run on the multiplex PCR reads, TCRdb lists one record per CDR3 protein. The sample consists of around 6,000 distinct CDR3 sequences, around a fifth of them appearing once.

This chain connects TRBV7-9 to TRBJ2-5; 8 bases map to TRBD2. The sequence was collected from an older man with non-small cell lung cancer. The sequencing sample was made of lung tumor tissue. The CDR3 sequence is CTSSPRGGLAMETQYF. CDR3 sequence (DNA): TGTACCAGCAGCCCCCGGGGCGGACTAGCAATGGAGACCCAGTACTTC. The full variable domain, completed using reference TRBV7-9 and TRBJ2-5, is DTGVSQNPRHKITKRGQNVTFRCDPISEHNRLYWYRQTLGQGPEFLTYFQNEAQLEKSRLLSDRFSAERPKGSFSTLEIQRTEQGDSAMYLCTSSPRGGLAMETQYFGPGTRLLVL.